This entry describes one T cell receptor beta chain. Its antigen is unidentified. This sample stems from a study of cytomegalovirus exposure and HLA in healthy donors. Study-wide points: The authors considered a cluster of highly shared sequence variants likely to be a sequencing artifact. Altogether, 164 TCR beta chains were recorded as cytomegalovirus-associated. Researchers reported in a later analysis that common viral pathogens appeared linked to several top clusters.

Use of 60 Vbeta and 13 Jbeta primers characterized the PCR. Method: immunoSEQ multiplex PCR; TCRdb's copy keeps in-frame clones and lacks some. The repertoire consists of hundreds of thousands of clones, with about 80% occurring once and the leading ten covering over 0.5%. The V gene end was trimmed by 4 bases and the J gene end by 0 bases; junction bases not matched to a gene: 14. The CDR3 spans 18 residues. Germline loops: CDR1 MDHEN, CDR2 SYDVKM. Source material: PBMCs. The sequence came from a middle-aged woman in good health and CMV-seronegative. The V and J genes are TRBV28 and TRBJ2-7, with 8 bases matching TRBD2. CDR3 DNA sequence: TGTGCCAGCAGTTCGGACCGAGCAACTAGCGGTCCCTCCTACGAGCAGTACTTC. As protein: CASSSDRATSGPSYEQYF.